Following are 30 T cell receptor beta chains from one sample sequenced in a study of CD8 T cells in Susac syndrome. The RNA, about 0.45 to 1 ug, was put through reverse transcription using random hexamers. TCRdb processed the immunoSEQ multiplex PCR reads anew with MiXCR; each CDR3 protein has one entry. This sample has roughly 50,000 distinct CDR3 sequences, with around 92% found just once. Sequenced: CD8+ T cells from PBMCs. These TCRs come from a human donor in good health.

J is TRBJ2-1 and V is TRBV7-2; 9 bases are a match to TRBD2. V was pared by 2 bases and J by 0 bases, with 5 bases of the junction left unmatched. The CDR3 is 17 amino acids. CDR1 is SGHTA, CDR2 FQGNSA, per germline. Here the CDR3 reads CASSLRLAGFSYNEQFF. Written as DNA, the CDR3 is TGTGCCAGCAGCTTAAGGCTAGCGGGATTCTCCTACAATGAGCAGTTCTTC.

The gene calls are TRBV29-1 and TRBJ1-2; TRBD1 matches 8 bases. From germline, CDR1 is SQVTM and CDR2 ANQGSEA. V gave up 7 bases and J gave up 6 bases; unmatched junction bases: 7. The CDR3 totals 12 residues. In nucleotides, the CDR3 is TGCAGCGCAGACAGGGGCGGTCATGGCTACACCTTC. Translating gives CSADRGGHGYTF. The full variable domain, rest sourced from reference TRBV29-1 and TRBJ1-2, is SAVISQKPSRDICQRGTSLTIQCQVDSQVTMMFWYRQQPGQSLTLIATANQGSEATYESGFVIDKFPISRPNLTFSTLTVSNMSPEDSSIYLCSADRGGHGYTFGSGTRLTVV.

The J gene is TRBJ2-7, the V gene TRBV7-9; D tentatively fits TRBD1 or TRBD2 (5 bases each). CDR1 is SEHNR and CDR2 is FQNEAQ in the germline V gene (reference sequence). The CDR3 covers 14 residues. The V and J ends lost 5 bases and 5 bases respectively, with 16 bases between them. The CDR3 protein is CASSPVGGLDEQYF. The CDR3 DNA is TGTGCCAGCAGCCCGGTTGGGGGTCTCGACGAGCAGTACTTC.

This chain uses TRBV9 with TRBJ1-4; 7 nucleotides agree with TRBD1. V trimming: 4 bases; J trimming: 8 bases; junction bases outside the gene matches: 8. The germline CDR1 and CDR2 sequences are SGDLS and YYNGEE. CDR3 length: 14 amino acids. The CDR3 reads CASSPTGPDEKLFF. The CDR3 bases are TGTGCCAGCAGCCCGACAGGGCCCGACGAAAAACTGTTTTTT.

This sequence joins TRBV7-9 and TRBJ2-2, with 10 nucleotides matching TRBD2. This CDR3 has 17 amino acids. Germline V CDR1 and CDR2: SEHNR, FQNEAQ (reference sequence). J gave up 6 bases and V 1 base, and 8 bases lay outside the gene matches. The CDR3 loop is CASSLDGLAARSGELFF. CDR3 sequence (DNA): TGTGCCAGCAGCTTAGATGGACTAGCGGCGAGGTCCGGGGAGCTGTTTTTT.

The CDR3 region has the DNA TGTGCCAGCAGGATAACAGGGGACTACGAGCAGTACTTC. This sequence encodes CASRITGDYEQYF. This chain links TRBV6-1 with TRBJ2-7; 7 bases are shared with TRBD1. Trimming removed 6 bases from V and 3 bases from J; junction bases left unmatched: 5. The CDR3 runs to 13 residues. Germline V gene data show CDR1 as MNHNS and CDR2 as SASEGT.

The V call is TRBV7-2, the J call TRBJ2-7; 7 bases map to TRBD2. The germline V gene encodes CDR1 SGHTA and CDR2 FQGNSA. V lost 1 base to trimming and J lost 0 bases; unmatched junction nucleotides: 9. The CDR3 runs 17 residues. The CDR3 here is CASSLDEAGISSYEQYF. CDR3 nucleotides: TGTGCCAGCAGCTTAGACGAAGCGGGGATTTCCTCCTACGAGCAGTACTTC.

This rearrangement joins TRBV7-6 to TRBJ2-7; no reliable D call. V gave up 5 bases and J gave up 0 bases, with 17 bases separating them. The germline V gene has CDR1 SGHVS and CDR2 FNYEAQ. The CDR3 is 16 residues long. The CDR3 coding sequence is TGTGCCAGCAGCCCCTCCGTGGATCCTGCCTCCTACGAGCAGTACTTC. Its protein product is CASSPSVDPASYEQYF.

This clonotype has a single count. The chain uses TRBV7-9 and TRBJ1-1; D gene uncertain. CDR1 is SEHNR, CDR2 FQNEAQ, per germline (reference sequence). The CDR3 totals 15 residues. V lost 1 base and J 10 bases, leaving 19 bases between the germline ends. The CDR3 is CASSLGLAGGVLAFF. DNA of the CDR3: TGTGCCAGCAGCTTAGGATTGGCAGGAGGTGTTCTAGCTTTCTTT.

The V call is TRBV7-2, the J call TRBJ2-5, with 8 bases that match TRBD2. This CDR3 contains 19 residues. V was pared by 5 bases and J by 2 bases, with 19 bases of the junction left unmatched. CDR1 is SGHTA, CDR2 FQGNSA, per germline. The CDR3 protein is CASSTPLGGTGGPQETQYF. DNA for the CDR3: TGTGCCAGCAGCACCCCTTTAGGAGGGACGGGAGGGCCTCAAGAGACCCAGTACTTC.

The rearrangement uses TRBV13 and TRBJ2-3, with a weak D call TRBD2 (5 bases). Trimming stripped 4 bases from V and 0 bases from J, with 14 bases between. CDR3 length: 16 residues. Germline V gene data show CDR1 as PRHDT and CDR2 as FYEKMQ (reference sequence). The CDR3 sequence is CASSSPRGTSTDTQYF. The DNA of the CDR3 is TGTGCCAGCAGCTCTCCTCGGGGAACTAGCACAGATACGCAGTATTTT.

The rearrangement joins TRBV15 to TRBJ2-1; D not resolved. The CDR3 sequence is 12 residues long. V was cut by 5 bases and J by 6 bases, with 8 bases left in between. Germline CDR1 and CDR2: LNHNV and YYDKDF (reference sequence). The CDR3 is CATSGGGNEQFF. The CDR3 DNA is TGTGCCACCAGCGGTGGCGGCAATGAGCAGTTCTTC. Variable domain in full (rest from reference TRBV15 and TRBJ2-1): DAMVIQNPRYQVTQFGKPVTLSCSQTLNHNVMYWYQQKSSQAPKLLFHYYDKDFNNEADTPDNFQSRRPNTSFCFLDIRSPGLGDTAMYLCATSGGGNEQFFGPGTRLTVL.

This clonotype showed up just once. The chain is built from TRBV6-6 and TRBJ2-7; 8 nucleotides agree with TRBD1. Germline V gene lookup returns CDR1 MNHNY and CDR2 SVGAGI (reference sequence). Trimming took 8 bases from V and 3 from J; bases not matched to a gene: 6. The CDR3 is 13 residues long. In nucleotides, the CDR3 is TGTGCCAGCGGAATCGGACAGGGCTACGAGCAGTACTTC. It encodes CASGIGQGYEQYF.

The chain employs TRBV18 and TRBJ1-2, with D possibly matching TRBD1 (5 bases). The CDR3 is 17 residues long. CDR1 and CDR2 (germline): KGHSH, LQKENI. With 6 bases removed from V and 4 bases from J, the gap between germline ends came to 24 bases. The CDR3 DNA follows: TGTGCCAGCTCCCAAGACGCCTTCGAGGGGAGCGTCTATGGCTACACCTTC. Residues: CASSQDAFEGSVYGYTF.

The table lists this clonotype with a few counts. The rearrangement uses TRBV7-9 and TRBJ1-2; D is unclear. Trimming shortened V by 2 bases and J by 4 bases, and 11 bases separated the two germline ends. Germline CDR1 reads SEHNR; CDR2 reads FQNEAQ (reference sequence). This CDR3 is built from 14 residues. The CDR3 region has the DNA TGTGCCAGCAGCTTACCCACTGGCCTCTATGGCTACACCTTC. Protein sequence: CASSLPTGLYGYTF. The full variable domain, its missing parts supplied by reference TRBV7-9 and TRBJ1-2, is DTGVSQNPRHKITKRGQNVTFRCDPISEHNRLYWYRQTLGQGPEFLTYFQNEAQLEKSRLLSDRFSAERPKGSFSTLEIQRTEQGDSAMYLCASSLPTGLYGYTFGSGTRLTVV.

The chain links TRBV5-1 to TRBJ2-7; perhaps TRBD1 as D (6 bases). In germline, CDR1 is SGHRS, CDR2 YFSETQ. The CDR3 covers 15 residues. With 2 bases removed from V and 1 base from J, the gap between germline ends came to 13 bases. The CDR3 is CASSLNLGQSYEQYF. The CDR3, as DNA: TGCGCCAGCAGCTTAAATCTAGGACAGTCCTACGAGCAGTACTTC.

This chain connects TRBV6-2 or TRBV6-3 to TRBJ2-7, with D perhaps TRBD1 (6 bases). The CDR3 loop spans 14 amino acids. Trimming cost V 6 bases and J 0 bases, with 12 bases left between them. Germline lookup yields CDR1 MNHEY and CDR2 SVGEGT. The CDR3 loop is CASSTGQRSYEQYF. The CDR3 DNA reads TGTGCCAGCAGCACGGGACAACGCTCCTACGAGCAGTACTTC.

In nucleotides, the CDR3 is TGCAGCGTAGACCTAGACAGCCCGAACACTGAAGCTTTCTTT. Its translation: CSVDLDSPNTEAFF. The chain joins TRBV29-1 to TRBJ1-1; TRBD1 might be the D (5 bases). V shed 6 bases and J shed 1 base, with 15 bases lying between them. CDR3 length: 14 residues. From germline, CDR1 is SQVTM and CDR2 ANQGSEA.

V gene TRBV20-1 combines with J gene TRBJ2-1; maybe TRBD2 (6 bases). CDR3 length equals 16 residues. V was cut by 0 bases and J by 2 bases, with 14 bases left in between. Per germline, CDR1 DFQATT and CDR2 SNEGSKA (reference sequence). CDR3 in amino acids: CSARDPSGATYNEQFF. CDR3 DNA: TGCAGTGCTAGAGATCCTTCGGGAGCTACCTACAATGAGCAGTTCTTC.

This clonotype was seen a single time. This chain uses TRBV6-2 or TRBV6-3 with TRBJ1-1; D is undetermined. The CDR3 is 11 residues long. Germline CDR1 reads MNHEY; CDR2 reads SVGEGT. V gave up 4 bases and J gave up 6 bases, with 6 bases separating them. The CDR3 DNA follows: TGTGCCAGCAGTTGGGAGGCTGAAGCTTTCTTT. The encoded protein is CASSWEAEAFF.

This clonotype came up once. The chain has TRBV5-1 and TRBJ2-2, with TRBD2 matching 7 bases. Germline CDR1 and CDR2: SGHRS and YFSETQ. The CDR3 length is 15 residues. Trimming took 5 bases from V and 6 from J; bases not matched to a gene: 10. For the CDR3, the DNA is TGCGCCAGCAGAAGGGCGGGAGACGGTGCCGGGGAGCTGTTTTTT. Its translation: CASRRAGDGAGELFF.

V is TRBV5-1 and J is TRBJ1-1, with D unclear. Germline V lookup: CDR1 SGHRS, CDR2 YFSETQ. The CDR3 is made up of 14 amino acids. Trimming removed 4 bases from V and 3 bases from J, with 13 bases in between. The CDR3 spells CASSTWIGDTEAFF. CDR3 in DNA: TGCGCCAGCAGCACCTGGATCGGGGACACTGAAGCTTTCTTT.

V is TRBV4-3 and J is TRBJ2-7; D is perhaps TRBD2 (6 bases). V was clipped by 0 bases and J by 2 bases, with 20 bases between them. CDR1 and CDR2 (germline): LGHNA, YSLEER. The CDR3 runs 18 residues. The CDR3 nucleotides are TGCGCCAGCAGCCAAGATAGGGCGGGACTCCTAAGGCCCTACGAGCAGTACTTC. Its protein product is CASSQDRAGLLRPYEQYF.

CDR3 coding DNA: TGTGCCACCCTTGGGGCCGGGGAGCTGTTTTTT. Protein: CATLGAGELFF. The chain is built from TRBV19 and TRBJ2-2; D unclear. With 10 bases removed from V and 6 bases from J, the gap between germline ends came to 9 bases. The CDR3 has 11 residues. Germline V gene lookup returns CDR1 LNHDA and CDR2 SQIVND (reference sequence).

This chain uses TRBV5-6 with TRBJ1-1, with no clear D. Looked up from germline, CDR1 is SGHDT and CDR2 is YYEEEE. The CDR3 spans 13 residues. The V end lost 2 bases, the J end lost 4 bases, and 9 bases lay between the germline ends. The CDR3 nucleotides are TGTGCCAGCAGCTTCGGGCGTAGCACTGAAGCTTTCTTT. Its translation is CASSFGRSTEAFF.

The V call is TRBV20-1, the J call TRBJ2-4; TRBD2 might be the D (6 bases). The CDR3 length is 13 residues. Deletions cut 1 base from V and 9 bases from J, with 13 bases between. Germline V gene lookup returns CDR1 DFQATT and CDR2 SNEGSKA (reference sequence). The CDR3 spells CSARGEEFAIQYF. The CDR3 DNA reads TGCAGTGCTAGAGGGGAGGAATTCGCCATTCAGTACTTC.

The chain is built from TRBV13 and TRBJ2-5; TRBD2 matches 8 bases. The germline CDR1 and CDR2 sequences are PRHDT and FYEKMQ (reference sequence). V was pared by 5 bases and J by 5 bases, with 7 bases of the junction left unmatched. The CDR3 sequence is 14 residues long. In DNA, the CDR3 is TGTGCCAGCAGCCCTCGGACTAGCTCCGAGACCCAGTACTTC. It codes for CASSPRTSSETQYF.

V usage is TRBV2 and J usage is TRBJ1-3; a possible D gene is TRBD1 (5 bases). The CDR3 contains 16 residues. V was cut by 3 bases and J by 0 bases, with 12 bases left in between. Per the germline V gene, CDR1 is SNHLY and CDR2 is FYNNEI. CDR3 DNA sequence: TGTGCCAGCAGTGAGCGGGGGTGGCGCTCTGGAAACACCATATATTTT. Translation gives CASSERGWRSGNTIYF.

The chain couples TRBV11-2 to TRBJ1-1, with D possibly matching TRBD1 (6 bases). This CDR3 has 14 amino acids. V was trimmed by 0 bases and J by 11 bases, leaving 16 bases between them. CDR1 is SGHAT, CDR2 FQNNGV, per germline. This CDR3 reads CASSLEFRGWGAFF. Here the CDR3 DNA reads TGTGCCAGCAGCTTAGAATTCAGGGGCTGGGGGGCTTTCTTT.

The rearrangement uses TRBV7-2 and TRBJ2-1; 7 bases are a match to TRBD2. Germline lookup yields CDR1 SGHTA and CDR2 FQGNSA. Trimming cost V 3 bases and J 6 bases; bases outside gene matches: 8. CDR3 size: 15 residues. Written as DNA, the CDR3 is TGTGCCAGCAGCTTCCCGGGAGGATTCGGCAATGAGCAGTTCTTC. Protein: CASSFPGGFGNEQFF. Together with reference TRBV7-2 and TRBJ2-1, the CDR3 gives the full variable domain: GAGVSQSPSNKVTEKGKDVELRCDPISGHTALYWYRQSLGQGLEFLIYFQGNSAPDKSGLPSDRFSAERTGGSVSTLTIQRTQQEDSAVYLCASSFPGGFGNEQFFGPGTRLTVL.